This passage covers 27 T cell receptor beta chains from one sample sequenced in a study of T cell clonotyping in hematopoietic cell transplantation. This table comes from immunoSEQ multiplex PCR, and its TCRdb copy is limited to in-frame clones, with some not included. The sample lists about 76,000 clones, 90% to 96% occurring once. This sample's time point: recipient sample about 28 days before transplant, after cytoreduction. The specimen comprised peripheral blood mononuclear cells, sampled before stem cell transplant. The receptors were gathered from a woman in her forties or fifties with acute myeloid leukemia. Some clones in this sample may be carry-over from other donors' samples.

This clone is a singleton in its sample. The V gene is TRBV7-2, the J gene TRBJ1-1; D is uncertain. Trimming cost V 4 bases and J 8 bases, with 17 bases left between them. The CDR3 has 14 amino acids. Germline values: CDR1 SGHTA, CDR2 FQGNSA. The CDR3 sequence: CASSSRTAAGEAFF. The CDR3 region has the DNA TGTGCCAGCAGCTCAAGGACCGCGGCTGGCGAAGCTTTCTTT.

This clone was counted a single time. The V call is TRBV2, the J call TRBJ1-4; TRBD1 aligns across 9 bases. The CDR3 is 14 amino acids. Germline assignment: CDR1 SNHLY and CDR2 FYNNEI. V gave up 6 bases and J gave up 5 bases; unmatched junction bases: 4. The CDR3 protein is CASRGTGRNEKLFF. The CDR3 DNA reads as TGTGCCAGCAGGGGGACAGGGAGAAATGAAAAACTGTTTTTT.

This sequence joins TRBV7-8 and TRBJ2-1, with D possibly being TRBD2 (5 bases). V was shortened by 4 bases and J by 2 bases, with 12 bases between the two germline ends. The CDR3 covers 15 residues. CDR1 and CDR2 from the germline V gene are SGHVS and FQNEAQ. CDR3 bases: TGTGCCAGCAGCTCCTACGGAGGTACCTACAATGAGCAGTTCTTC. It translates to CASSSYGGTYNEQFF.

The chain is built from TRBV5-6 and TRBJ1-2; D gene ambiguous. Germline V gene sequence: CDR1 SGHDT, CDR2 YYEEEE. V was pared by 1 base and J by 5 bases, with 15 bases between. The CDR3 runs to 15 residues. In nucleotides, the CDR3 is TGTGCCAGCAGCTTGTACGGGAGGGCGAGATATGGCTACACCTTC. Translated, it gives CASSLYGRARYGYTF.

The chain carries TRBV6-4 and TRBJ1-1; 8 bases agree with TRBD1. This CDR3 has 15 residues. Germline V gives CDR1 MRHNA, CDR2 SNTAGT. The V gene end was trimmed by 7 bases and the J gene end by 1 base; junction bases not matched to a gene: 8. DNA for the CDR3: TGTGCCAGCACGGCATCCGGGACAGGGAACACTGAAGCTTTCTTT. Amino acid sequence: CASTASGTGNTEAFF.

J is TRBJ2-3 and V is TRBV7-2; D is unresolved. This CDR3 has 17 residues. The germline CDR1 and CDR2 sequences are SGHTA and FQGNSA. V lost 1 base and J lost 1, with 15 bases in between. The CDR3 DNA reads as TGTGCCAGCAGCTTAGAGGCCACTCCCTGGGGCACAGATACGCAGTATTTT. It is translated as CASSLEATPWGTDTQYF.

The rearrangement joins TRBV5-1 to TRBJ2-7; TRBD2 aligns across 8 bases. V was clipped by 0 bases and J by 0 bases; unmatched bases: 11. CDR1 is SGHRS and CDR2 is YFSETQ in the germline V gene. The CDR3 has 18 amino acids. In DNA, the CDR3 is TGCGCCAGCAGCTTGGGTCCAGCGGGGGCTTACAGCTCCTACGAGCAGTACTTC. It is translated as CASSLGPAGAYSSYEQYF.

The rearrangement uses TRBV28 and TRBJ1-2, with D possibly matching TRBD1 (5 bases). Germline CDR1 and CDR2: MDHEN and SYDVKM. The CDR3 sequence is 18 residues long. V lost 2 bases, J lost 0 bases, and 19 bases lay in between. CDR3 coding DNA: TGTGCCAGCAGTTTAGGTCCCATACAGGTCGAAGCTAACTATGGCTACACCTTC. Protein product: CASSLGPIQVEANYGYTF.

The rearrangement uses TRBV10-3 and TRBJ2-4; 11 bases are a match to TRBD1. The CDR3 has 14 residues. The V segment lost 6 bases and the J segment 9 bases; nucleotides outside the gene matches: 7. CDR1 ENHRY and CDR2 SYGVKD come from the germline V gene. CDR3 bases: TGTGCCATCAGCCTCGGACAGGGGGCAGGCATTCAGTACTTC. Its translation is CAISLGQGAGIQYF.

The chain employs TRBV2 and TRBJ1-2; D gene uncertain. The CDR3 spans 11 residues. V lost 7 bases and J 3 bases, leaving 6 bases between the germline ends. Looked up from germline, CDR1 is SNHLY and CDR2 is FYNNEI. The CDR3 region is CASNLDYGYTF. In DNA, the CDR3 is TGTGCCAGCAACTTGGACTATGGCTACACCTTC.

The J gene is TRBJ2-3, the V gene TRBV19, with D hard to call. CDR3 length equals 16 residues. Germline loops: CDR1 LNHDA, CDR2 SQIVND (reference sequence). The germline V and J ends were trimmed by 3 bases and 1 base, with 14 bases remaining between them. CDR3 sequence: CASSISLSPGTDTQYF. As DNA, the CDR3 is TGTGCCAGTAGTATCTCACTCTCCCCCGGCACAGATACGCAGTATTTT.

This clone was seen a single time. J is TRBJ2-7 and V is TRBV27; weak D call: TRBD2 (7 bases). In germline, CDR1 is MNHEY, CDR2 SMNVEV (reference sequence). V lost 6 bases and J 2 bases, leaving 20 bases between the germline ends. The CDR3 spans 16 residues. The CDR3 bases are TGTGCCAGCAGGGCAGGGAGGGGGAGGTCCCCCTACGAGCAGTACTTC. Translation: CASRAGRGRSPYEQYF.

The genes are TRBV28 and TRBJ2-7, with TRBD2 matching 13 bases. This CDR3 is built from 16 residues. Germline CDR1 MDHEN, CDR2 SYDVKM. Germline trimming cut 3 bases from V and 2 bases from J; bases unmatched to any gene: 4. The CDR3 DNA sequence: TGTGCCAGCAGTTTGGAGGGACTAGCGGGAACCTACGAGCAGTACTTC. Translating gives CASSLEGLAGTYEQYF. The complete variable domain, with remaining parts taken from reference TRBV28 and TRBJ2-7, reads DVKVTQSSRYLVKRTGEKVFLECVQDMDHENMFWYRQDPGLGLRLIYFSYDVKMKEKGDIPEGYSVSREKKERFSLILESASTNQTSMYLCASSLEGLAGTYEQYFGPGTRLTVT.

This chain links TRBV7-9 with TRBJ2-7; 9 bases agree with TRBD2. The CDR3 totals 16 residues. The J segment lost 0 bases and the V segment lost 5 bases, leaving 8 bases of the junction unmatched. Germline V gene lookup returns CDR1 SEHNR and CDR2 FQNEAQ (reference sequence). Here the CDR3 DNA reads TGTGCCAGCAGCCCAGCTAGCGGGATGAGCTCCTACGAGCAGTACTTC. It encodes CASSPASGMSSYEQYF.

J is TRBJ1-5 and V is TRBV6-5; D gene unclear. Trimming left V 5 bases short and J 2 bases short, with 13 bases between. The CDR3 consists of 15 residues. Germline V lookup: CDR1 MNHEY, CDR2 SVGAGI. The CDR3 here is CASSPRPGGNQPQHF. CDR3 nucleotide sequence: TGTGCCAGCAGTCCCCGCCCCGGAGGCAATCAGCCCCAGCATTTT.

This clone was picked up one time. CDR3 region: CASSLDVNQPQHF. The CDR3 DNA reads as TGTGCCAGCAGCTTAGACGTTAATCAGCCCCAGCATTTT. This sequence joins TRBV7-6 and TRBJ1-5; D is undetermined. The CDR3 covers 13 residues. Germline-derived CDR1 and CDR2 are SGHVS and FNYEAQ. The V and J ends lost 1 base and 4 bases respectively, with 5 bases between them. The whole variable domain, remainder taken from reference TRBV7-6 and TRBJ1-5, is GAGVSQSPRYKVTKRGQDVALRCDPISGHVSLYWYRQALGQGPEFLTYFNYEAQQDKSGLPNDRFSAERPEGSISTLTIQRTEQRDSAMYRCASSLDVNQPQHFGDGTRLSIL.

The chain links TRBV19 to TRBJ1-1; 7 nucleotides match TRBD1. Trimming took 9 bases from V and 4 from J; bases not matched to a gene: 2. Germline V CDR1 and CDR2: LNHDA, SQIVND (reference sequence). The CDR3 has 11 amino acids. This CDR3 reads CASTGATEAFF. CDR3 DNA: TGTGCCAGCACAGGGGCCACTGAAGCTTTCTTT.

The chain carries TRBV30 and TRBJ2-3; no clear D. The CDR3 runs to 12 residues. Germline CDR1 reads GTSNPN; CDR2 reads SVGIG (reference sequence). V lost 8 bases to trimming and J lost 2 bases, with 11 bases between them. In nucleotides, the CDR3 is TGTGCCAAATCTGAAGACACAGATACGCAGTATTTT. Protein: CAKSEDTDTQYF.

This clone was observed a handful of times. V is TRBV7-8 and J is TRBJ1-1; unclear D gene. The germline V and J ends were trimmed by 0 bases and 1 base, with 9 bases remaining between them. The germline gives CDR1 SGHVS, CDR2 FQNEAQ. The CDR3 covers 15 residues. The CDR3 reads CASSLALVGNTEAFF. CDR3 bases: TGTGCCAGCAGCTTAGCTCTTGTCGGGAACACTGAAGCTTTCTTT.

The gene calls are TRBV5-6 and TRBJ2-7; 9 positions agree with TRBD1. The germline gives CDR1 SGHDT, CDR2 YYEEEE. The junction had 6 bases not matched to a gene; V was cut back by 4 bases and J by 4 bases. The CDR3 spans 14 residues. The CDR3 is CASSPGTGLYEQYF. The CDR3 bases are TGTGCCAGCAGCCCCGGGACAGGGTTGTACGAGCAGTACTTC.

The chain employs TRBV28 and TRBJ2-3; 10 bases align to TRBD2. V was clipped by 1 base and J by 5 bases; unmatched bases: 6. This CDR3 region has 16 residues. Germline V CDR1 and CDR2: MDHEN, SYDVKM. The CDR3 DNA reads TGTGCCAGCAGTTTATCCGCGAGCGGGGGGGTAGATACGCAGTATTTT. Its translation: CASSLSASGGVDTQYF. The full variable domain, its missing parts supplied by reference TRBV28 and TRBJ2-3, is DVKVTQSSRYLVKRTGEKVFLECVQDMDHENMFWYRQDPGLGLRLIYFSYDVKMKEKGDIPEGYSVSREKKERFSLILESASTNQTSMYLCASSLSASGGVDTQYFGPGTRLTVL.

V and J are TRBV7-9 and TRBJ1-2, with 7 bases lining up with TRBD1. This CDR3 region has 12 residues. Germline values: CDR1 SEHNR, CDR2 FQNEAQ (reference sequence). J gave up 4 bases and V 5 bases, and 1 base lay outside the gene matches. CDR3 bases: TGTGCCAGCAGCGGGGACAGCTATGGCTACACCTTC. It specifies CASSGDSYGYTF.

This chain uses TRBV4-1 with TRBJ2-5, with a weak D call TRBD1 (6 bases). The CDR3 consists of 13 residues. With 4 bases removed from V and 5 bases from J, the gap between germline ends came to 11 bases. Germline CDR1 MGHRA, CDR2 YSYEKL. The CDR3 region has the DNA TGCGCCAGCAGCCTAGGACAGCTGGAGACCCAGTACTTC. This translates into CASSLGQLETQYF.

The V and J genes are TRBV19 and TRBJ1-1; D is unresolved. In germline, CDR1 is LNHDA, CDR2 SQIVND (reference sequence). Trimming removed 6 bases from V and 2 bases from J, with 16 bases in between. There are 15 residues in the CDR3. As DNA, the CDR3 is TGTGCCAGTAGCCGCCGGGCGGGGTCTAACACTGAAGCTTTCTTT. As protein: CASSRRAGSNTEAFF.

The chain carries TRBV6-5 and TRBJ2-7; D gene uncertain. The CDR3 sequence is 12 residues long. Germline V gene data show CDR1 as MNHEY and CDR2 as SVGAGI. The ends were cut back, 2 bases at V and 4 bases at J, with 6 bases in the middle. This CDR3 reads CASSYDAYEQYF. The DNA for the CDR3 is TGTGCCAGCAGTTACGACGCTTACGAGCAGTACTTC.

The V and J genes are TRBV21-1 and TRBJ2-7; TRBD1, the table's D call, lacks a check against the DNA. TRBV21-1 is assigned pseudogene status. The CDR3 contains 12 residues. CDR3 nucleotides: TGTGCCAGCAGCACTGGACAGGGATTGGAGTACTTC. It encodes CASSTGQGLEYF.

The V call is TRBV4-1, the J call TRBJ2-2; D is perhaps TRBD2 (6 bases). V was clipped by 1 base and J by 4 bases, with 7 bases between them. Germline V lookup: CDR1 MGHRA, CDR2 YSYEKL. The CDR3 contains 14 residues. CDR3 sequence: CASSQVGGTGELFF. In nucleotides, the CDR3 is TGCGCCAGCAGCCAAGTCGGGGGCACCGGGGAGCTGTTTTTT.